These 32 T cell receptor beta chains were sequenced from one sample in a study of T cell repertoires in cytomegalovirus infection (dated by TCRdb to the late 2010s). Sequencing instrument: Illumina HiSeq 1500. The public reads were reprocessed in TCRdb via fastp at Q25 and MiXCR, keeping in-frame beta chains. A single entry per CDR3 protein holds the most common genes and DNA from its merged rows. This sample lists a few hundred thousand distinct CDR3 sequences; less than 30% were detected once. Clones ranked in the top ten supply roughly an eighth of the sample. Sample: PBMCs. These TCRs come from a human donor in good health (CMV status not recorded). Some clones in this sample may be carry-over from other donors' samples.

The chain carries TRBV7-6 and TRBJ2-3; TRBD2 might be the D (6 bases). The CDR3 totals 15 residues. Germline V lookup: CDR1 SGHVS, CDR2 FNYEAQ. V was clipped by 1 base and J by 4 bases, with 12 bases between them. The CDR3 is CASSLGTTNADTQYF. The CDR3 DNA sequence: TGTGCCAGCAGCTTAGGGACTACCAATGCAGATACGCAGTATTTT.

This clonotype was recorded many times. The rearrangement uses TRBV7-2 and TRBJ2-2, with D hard to call. Looked up from germline, CDR1 is SGHTA and CDR2 is FQGNSA. This CDR3 region has 15 residues. V was clipped by 1 base and J by 4 bases, with 10 bases between them. CDR3 DNA: TGTGCCAGCAGCTTAGTTCCAGGTTCCACCGGGGAGCTGTTTTTT. Translated: CASSLVPGSTGELFF.

This rearrangement joins TRBV25-1 to TRBJ2-1; 8 positions agree with TRBD2. J gave up 8 bases and V 5 bases, and 8 bases lay outside the gene matches. Germline V lookup: CDR1 MGHDK, CDR2 SYGVNS. The CDR3 extends over 14 amino acids. DNA for the CDR3: TGTGCCAGCAGTTCCAGCGGGAGTGTCGATGAGCAGTTCTTC. It is translated as CASSSSGSVDEQFF.

This chain uses TRBV7-8 with TRBJ2-3; TRBD2 agrees at 14 bases. Germline V gene data show CDR1 as SGHVS and CDR2 as FQNEAQ. The V and J ends lost 0 bases and 8 bases, in that order; junction bases with no gene match: 10. This CDR3 has 18 amino acids. DNA of the CDR3: TGTGCCAGCAGCTTAGCCGGGACTAGCGGGAGAGGAACGGGTACGCAGTATTTT. Its translation: CASSLAGTSGRGTGTQYF.

This sequence joins TRBV14 and TRBJ2-2, with a possible D match to TRBD2 (6 bases). The CDR3 has 14 amino acids. Germline V gives CDR1 SGHDN, CDR2 FVKESK. V lost 3 bases and J lost 5, with 10 bases in between. CDR3 loop: CASSHLGGTGELFF. The CDR3 coding sequence is TGTGCCAGCAGCCACCTCGGAGGGACCGGGGAGCTGTTTTTT.

This clonotype was picked up a small number of times. This chain connects TRBV6-5 to TRBJ2-1; TRBD2 matches 10 bases. The V gene's germline CDR1 is MNHEY and CDR2 SVGAGI. CDR3 length: 15 residues. The V and J ends lost 5 bases and 6 bases, in that order; junction bases with no gene match: 7. Here the CDR3 reads CASSSLAGVRNEQFF. Written as DNA, the CDR3 is TGTGCCAGCAGTAGTCTAGCGGGAGTACGCAATGAGCAGTTCTTC.

This clonotype came up many times. V is TRBV7-8 and J is TRBJ1-4; tentatively, D is TRBD1 (6 bases). Germline V gene sequence: CDR1 SGHVS, CDR2 FQNEAQ. The CDR3 consists of 15 residues. The V end was cut by 3 bases, the J end by 8 bases, with 16 bases between. DNA for the CDR3: TGTGCCAGCAGCTTGAACGCAGGGGCAAGGGAAAAACTGTTTTTT. Protein product: CASSLNAGAREKLFF.

This sequence joins TRBV7-6 and TRBJ2-2, with D perhaps matching TRBD2 (6 bases). This CDR3 region has 13 residues. V was trimmed by 1 base and J by 10 bases, leaving 10 bases between them. The germline V gene has CDR1 SGHVS and CDR2 FNYEAQ. The DNA of the CDR3 is TGTGCCAGCAGCTTAGGGAGGGCTGTGGAGCTGTTTTTT. This encodes CASSLGRAVELFF.

This clonotype was counted ten times or more. The chain combines TRBV7-2 with TRBJ1-2; a possible D gene is TRBD1 (6 bases). V was clipped by 3 bases and J by 4 bases, with 12 bases between them. Germline lookup yields CDR1 SGHTA and CDR2 FQGNSA. The CDR3 contains 14 residues. The CDR3 DNA is TGTGCCAGCAGCTTGTACGAGGGGGTCTATGGCTACACCTTC. Protein: CASSLYEGVYGYTF.

V and J are TRBV27 and TRBJ2-5, with D uncertain. Trimming removed 2 bases at V and 2 bases at J, with 9 bases between. The germline CDR1 and CDR2 sequences are MNHEY and SMNVEV (reference sequence). This CDR3 has 14 amino acids. Written as DNA, the CDR3 is TGTGCCAGCAGTTTAGAACCTCTACAAGAGACCCAGTACTTC. Translated, it gives CASSLEPLQETQYF.

V usage is TRBV20-1 and J usage is TRBJ2-1; no definite D call. Germline CDR1 is DFQATT and CDR2 is SNEGSKA (reference sequence). The CDR3 is made up of 11 amino acids. Trimming removed 3 bases at V and 3 bases at J, with 3 bases between. The CDR3 DNA follows: TGCAGTGCTAGCAGCTACAATGAGCAGTTCTTC. Translating it yields CSASSYNEQFF.

This clonotype occurred many times. This rearrangement joins TRBV19 to TRBJ1-2; the D is unclear. Trimming shortened V by 3 bases and J by 4 bases, and 12 bases separated the two germline ends. CDR3 size: 14 residues. Germline CDR1 reads LNHDA; CDR2 reads SQIVND (reference sequence). The CDR3 spells CASSIAALSYGYTF. The CDR3 nucleotides are TGTGCCAGTAGTATTGCAGCTCTATCCTATGGCTACACCTTC. Looking up the rest from reference TRBV19 and TRBJ1-2 gives the full variable domain: DGGITQSPKYLFRKEGQNVTLSCEQNLNHDAMYWYRQDPGQGLRLIYYSQIVNDFQKGDIAEGYSVSREKKESFPLTVTSAQKNPTAFYLCASSIAALSYGYTFGSGTRLTVV.

This clonotype was observed a few times. The chain carries TRBV6-2 or TRBV6-3 and TRBJ2-1; 10 bases match TRBD1. The CDR3 runs to 16 residues. J was trimmed by 3 bases and V by 0 bases; bases with no gene match: 2. Looked up from germline, CDR1 is MNHEY and CDR2 is SVGEGT. The CDR3 DNA reads as TGTGCCAGCAGTTACTCGTGGACAGGGGGCTACAATGAGCAGTTCTTC. Its translation: CASSYSWTGGYNEQFF.

This clonotype was counted a few times. The rearrangement links TRBV7-2 to TRBJ2-5; 9 bases match TRBD2. V trimming: 3 bases; J trimming: 3 bases; junction bases outside the gene matches: 5. The CDR3 loop spans 15 amino acids. Germline V gives CDR1 SGHTA, CDR2 FQGNSA. The CDR3 is CASSLALAGKETQYF. The DNA for the CDR3 is TGTGCCAGCAGCTTGGCCCTAGCGGGGAAAGAGACCCAGTACTTC.

This clonotype was seen more than once but under ten times. V gene TRBV12-3 or TRBV12-4 combines with J gene TRBJ2-2; tentative D call: TRBD2 (5 bases). The CDR3 is 14 residues long. Trimming pared 5 bases from V and 3 bases from J, leaving 10 bases between. CDR3 in DNA: TGTGCCAGCAGTCCCGGGGTCTACACCGGGGAGCTGTTTTTT. This codes for CASSPGVYTGELFF.

This chain joins TRBV20-1 and TRBJ1-1; a weak D match, TRBD1 (5 bases). This CDR3 is built from 16 residues. V lost 0 bases and J 2 bases, leaving 16 bases between the germline ends. Germline V CDR1 and CDR2: DFQATT, SNEGSKA (reference sequence). CDR3 loop: CSARDAWEGSNTEAFF. Written as DNA, the CDR3 is TGCAGTGCTAGAGATGCATGGGAGGGGTCTAACACTGAAGCTTTCTTT.

The table lists this clonotype with a few counts. The chain joins TRBV28 to TRBJ1-2; D perhaps matches TRBD1 (5 bases). Trimming pared 4 bases from V and 7 bases from J, leaving 19 bases between. CDR3 size: 15 residues. Germline CDR1 is MDHEN and CDR2 is SYDVKM. The CDR3 nucleotides read TGTGCCAGCAGTTCTCCAGGGATCCTGAGGGGTGGCTACACCTTC. Its protein product is CASSSPGILRGGYTF.

This clonotype was observed a few times. The chain recombines TRBV7-8 with TRBJ2-3; 14 positions match TRBD2. V shed 5 bases, J shed 0 bases, and the junction held 7 bases outside the gene matches. The CDR3 is made up of 18 amino acids. Germline CDR1 SGHVS, CDR2 FQNEAQ. CDR3 loop: CASSLGTSGSFSTDTQYF. CDR3 DNA: TGTGCCAGCAGCCTCGGGACTAGCGGGAGTTTTAGCACAGATACGCAGTATTTT. Filled out from reference TRBV7-8 and TRBJ2-3, the complete variable domain reads GAGVSQSPRYKVAKRGQDVALRCDPISGHVSLFWYQQALGQGPEFLTYFQNEAQLDKSGLPSDRFFAERPEGSVSTLKIQRTQQEDSAVYLCASSLGTSGSFSTDTQYFGPGTRLTVL.

This clonotype was observed at least ten times. The chain employs TRBV7-9 and TRBJ2-3; TRBD2 matches 7 bases. The CDR3 consists of 15 residues. Germline CDR1 reads SEHNR; CDR2 reads FQNEAQ (reference sequence). V shed 4 bases, J shed 0 bases, and the junction held 4 bases outside the gene matches. The CDR3 protein is CASSSTGGSTDTQYF. Written as DNA, the CDR3 is TGTGCCAGCAGCTCGACGGGGGGAAGCACAGATACGCAGTATTTT.

The rearrangement uses TRBV7-6 and TRBJ2-1; possibly TRBD2 for D (6 bases). The CDR3 totals 15 residues. V lost 9 bases and J lost 4, with 19 bases in between. Germline assignment: CDR1 SGHVS and CDR2 FNYEAQ. In nucleotides, the CDR3 is TGTGCCAGTAGCCCCGAGGCGGGAAGGTACAATGAGCAGTTCTTC. This encodes CASSPEAGRYNEQFF.

This clonotype was observed a few times. The chain couples TRBV19 to TRBJ2-1, with D perhaps matching TRBD1 (6 bases). The CDR3 sequence is 16 residues long. The germline CDR1 and CDR2 sequences are LNHDA and SQIVND (reference sequence). The germline V and J ends were trimmed by 5 bases and 5 bases, with 19 bases remaining between them. In DNA form, the CDR3 reads TGTGCCAGTAGTTTCAGACAGGCGCTGGTGGACAATGAGCAGTTCTTC. Protein sequence: CASSFRQALVDNEQFF.

This clonotype has more than one count but fewer than ten. The DNA of the CDR3 is TGTGCCAGCAGCCCCATGAGGCGATTGGCAGATACGCAGTATTTT. Its protein is CASSPMRRLADTQYF. The chain combines TRBV7-2 with TRBJ2-3; D not certain. V was shortened by 5 bases and J by 4 bases, with 16 bases between the two germline ends. The CDR3 loop spans 15 amino acids. Germline loops: CDR1 SGHTA, CDR2 FQGNSA.

The table lists this clonotype with a few counts. The chain employs TRBV7-9 and TRBJ1-4; D gene uncertain. Trimming shortened V by 1 base and J by 0 bases, and 18 bases separated the two germline ends. Germline loops: CDR1 SEHNR, CDR2 FQNEAQ (reference sequence). The CDR3 runs 19 residues. The chain's CDR3 is CASSLGREPYGTTNEKLFF. The CDR3 DNA sequence: TGTGCCAGCAGCTTAGGACGGGAGCCGTACGGAACAACTAATGAAAAACTGTTTTTT. Full variable domain (rest looked up from reference TRBV7-9 and TRBJ1-4): DTGVSQNPRHKITKRGQNVTFRCDPISEHNRLYWYRQTLGQGPEFLTYFQNEAQLEKSRLLSDRFSAERPKGSFSTLEIQRTEQGDSAMYLCASSLGREPYGTTNEKLFFGSGTQLSVL.

The V and J genes are TRBV28 and TRBJ2-1; D gene ambiguous. In germline, CDR1 is MDHEN, CDR2 SYDVKM. V lost 1 base and J lost 4, with 11 bases in between. The CDR3 spans 15 residues. As DNA, the CDR3 is TGTGCCAGCAGTTTATACCGGGTCCCATACAATGAGCAGTTCTTC. Translated, it gives CASSLYRVPYNEQFF.

This chain uses TRBV12-3 or TRBV12-4 with TRBJ1-2, with 8 bases that match TRBD1. The CDR3 loop spans 15 amino acids. The V segment lost 6 bases and the J segment 6 bases; nucleotides outside the gene matches: 12. The CDR3, as DNA: TGTGCCAGCAGCCTCCCCGGGACAGGCGCAAATGGCTACACCTTC. Protein: CASSLPGTGANGYTF.

This clonotype was counted ten times or more. The V gene is TRBV11-3, the J gene TRBJ1-6, with TRBD1 matching over 7 bases. The V and J ends lost 1 base and 1 base, in that order; junction bases with no gene match: 1. The CDR3 contains 16 residues. Germline V gives CDR1 SGHNT, CDR2 YENEEA. DNA of the CDR3: TGTGCCAGCAGCTTAGTACAGGGGTCCTATAATTCACCCCTCCACTTT. Its translation is CASSLVQGSYNSPLHF.

This clonotype occurred a few times. J is TRBJ2-7 and V is TRBV6-2 or TRBV6-3, with 14 bases aligning to TRBD2. CDR1 and CDR2 (germline): MNHEY, SVGEGT. J lost 4 bases, V lost 5 bases, and 7 bases had no gene match. CDR3 length: 16 amino acids. The CDR3 loop is CASSNPGLAGEYEQYV. CDR3 nucleotide sequence: TGTGCCAGCAGTAACCCGGGACTAGCGGGAGAGTACGAGCAGTACGTC.

The CDR3 loop reads CASSLEGGGLAAYNEQFF. The CDR3 DNA sequence: TGTGCCAGCAGCTTAGAGGGGGGCGGACTAGCGGCGTACAATGAGCAGTTCTTC. This chain links TRBV11-2 with TRBJ2-1, with 10 bases aligning to TRBD2. From germline, CDR1 is SGHAT and CDR2 FQNNGV. This CDR3 spans 18 amino acids. The ends lost 0 bases at V and 4 bases at J; junction bases unmatched: 9.

This clonotype was picked up a small number of times. The CDR3 reads CASSESLWRNEKLFF. DNA of the CDR3: TGTGCCAGCAGTGAATCTCTATGGAGGAATGAAAAACTGTTTTTT. The J gene is TRBJ1-4, the V gene TRBV25-1, with no clear D. The germline V gene has CDR1 MGHDK and CDR2 SYGVNS. V gave up 1 base and J gave up 5 bases, with 11 bases separating them. This CDR3 has 15 residues.

The genes are TRBV6-2 or TRBV6-3 and TRBJ2-7, with 7 bases aligning to TRBD2. J was trimmed by 3 bases and V by 8 bases; bases with no gene match: 13. The CDR3 runs to 15 residues. Germline lookup yields CDR1 MNHEY and CDR2 SVGEGT. This chain's CDR3 is CASSEAGARRYEQYV. The CDR3 bases are TGTGCCAGCTCTGAGGCGGGAGCGCGCCGCTACGAGCAGTACGTC.

This clonotype was observed a handful of times. This chain connects TRBV7-6 to TRBJ2-3; D call uncertain. Trimming stripped 5 bases from V and 6 bases from J, with 9 bases between. The CDR3 sequence is 12 residues long. Germline CDR1 and CDR2: SGHVS and FNYEAQ. The CDR3 loop reads CASSSTPDTQYF. The CDR3 DNA sequence: TGTGCCAGCAGCAGTACCCCTGATACGCAGTATTTT.

This clonotype was counted a single time. The chain recombines TRBV14 with TRBJ1-6; 9 positions agree with TRBD1. The germline gives CDR1 SGHDN, CDR2 FVKESK. The CDR3 is made up of 16 amino acids. The junction had 5 bases not matched to a gene; V was cut back by 1 base and J by 7 bases. Here the CDR3 reads CASSQVPGQGNSPLHF. DNA for the CDR3: TGTGCCAGCAGCCAAGTCCCGGGACAGGGAAATTCACCCCTCCACTTT.